This T cell receptor (beta chain) was obtained from a study of blood T cell repertoires in COVID-19. Assay: immunoSEQ multiplex PCR; the TCRdb copy retains only in-frame clones and omits some. The data show approximately 220,000 clones, roughly 80% seen once. V lost 3 bases to trimming and J lost 1 base, with 10 bases between them. The CDR3 runs 15 residues. The germline gives CDR1 ENHRY, CDR2 SYGVKD. The source of this sequence is a woman aged 55-69 years who had recovered from COVID-19. J is TRBJ1-3 and V is TRBV10-3, with a weak D call TRBD1 (6 bases). Sequencing was done on a sample of peripheral blood. The CDR3 region is CAISDGDISGNTIYF. As DNA, the CDR3 is TGTGCCATCAGTGACGGGGACATATCTGGAAACACCATATATTTT.